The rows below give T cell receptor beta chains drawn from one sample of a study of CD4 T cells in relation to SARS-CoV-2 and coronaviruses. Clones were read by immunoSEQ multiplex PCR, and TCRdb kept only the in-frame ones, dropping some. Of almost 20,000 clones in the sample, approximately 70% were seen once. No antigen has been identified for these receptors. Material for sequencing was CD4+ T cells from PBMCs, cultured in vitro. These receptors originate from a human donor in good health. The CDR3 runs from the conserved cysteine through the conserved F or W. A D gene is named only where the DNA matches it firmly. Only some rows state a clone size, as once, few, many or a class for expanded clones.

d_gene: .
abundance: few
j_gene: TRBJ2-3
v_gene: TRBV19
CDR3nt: TGTGCCAGCGGAGTCCTCAGCGGTACAGATACGCAGTATTTT
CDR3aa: CASGVLSGTDTQYF

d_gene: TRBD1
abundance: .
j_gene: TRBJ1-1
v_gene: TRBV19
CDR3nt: TGTGCCAGTAGTCCCATCGGGACAGGGTACGACACTGAAGCTTTCTTT
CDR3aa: CASSPIGTGYDTEAFF

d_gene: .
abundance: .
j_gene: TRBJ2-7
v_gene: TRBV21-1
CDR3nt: TGTGCCAGCGTCGGTAGCGGAGGAAAAACCCGGGGCGAGCAGTACTTC
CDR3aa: CASVGSGGKTRGEQYF

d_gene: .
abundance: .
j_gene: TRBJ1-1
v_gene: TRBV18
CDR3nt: TGTGCCAGCTCACCGGGTGGAGGGCCCGTGAACACTGAAGCTTTCTTT
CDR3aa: CASSPGGGPVNTEAFF

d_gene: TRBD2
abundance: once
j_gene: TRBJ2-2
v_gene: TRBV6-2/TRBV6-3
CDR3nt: TGTGCCAGCAGTTACTGGCTAGCGGGAGAAATGGGAAACACCGGGGAGCTGTTTTTT
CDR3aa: CASSYWLAGEMGNTGELFF

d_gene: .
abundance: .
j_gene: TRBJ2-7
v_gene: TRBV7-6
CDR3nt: TGTGCCAGCAGCTTACAGGAAGGAGGCTACGAGCAGTACTTC
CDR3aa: CASSLQEGGYEQYF

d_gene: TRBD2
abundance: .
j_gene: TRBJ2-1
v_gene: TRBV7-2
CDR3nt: TGTGCCAGCAGCTTACTAAGCGGGGGGGCCGATAGGAGGAATGAGCAGTTCTTC
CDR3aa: CASSLLSGGADRRNEQFF

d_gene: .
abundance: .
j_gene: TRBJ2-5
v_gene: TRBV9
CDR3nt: TGTGCCAGCAGCGTCGCCGGGACGGGACAAGAGACCCAGTACTTC
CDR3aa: CASSVAGTGQETQYF

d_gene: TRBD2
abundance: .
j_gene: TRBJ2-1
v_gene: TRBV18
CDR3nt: TGTGCCAGCTCACCACGCCTAGCGGGAGGGGGCAATGAGCAGTTCTTC
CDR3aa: CASSPRLAGGGNEQFF

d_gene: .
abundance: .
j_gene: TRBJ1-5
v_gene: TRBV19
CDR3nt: TGTGCCAGTAGTATAGATAGGCAGGGGCCCCAGCATTTT
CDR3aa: CASSIDRQGPQHF

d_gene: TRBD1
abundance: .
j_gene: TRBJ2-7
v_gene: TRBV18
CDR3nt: TGTGCCAGCTCACGAGAAGGGGGCTTGACCTACGAGCAGTACTTC
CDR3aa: CASSREGGLTYEQYF

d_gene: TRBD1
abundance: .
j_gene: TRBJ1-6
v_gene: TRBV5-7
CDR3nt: TGTGCCAGCAGCTTCCGACAGGGCAATTCACCCCTCCACTTT
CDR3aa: CASSFRQGNSPLHF

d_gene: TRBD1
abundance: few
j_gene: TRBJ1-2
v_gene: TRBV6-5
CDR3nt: TGTGCCAGCAGTTTATCGACAGGGGCCTATGGCTACACCTTC
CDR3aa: CASSLSTGAYGYTF

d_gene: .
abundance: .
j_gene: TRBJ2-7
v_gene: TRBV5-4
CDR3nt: TGTGCCAGCAGCTTGGATTGGCCACAGGTCCACGAGCAGTACTTC
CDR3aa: CASSLDWPQVHEQYF

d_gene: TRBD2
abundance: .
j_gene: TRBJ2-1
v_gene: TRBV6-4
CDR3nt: TGTGCCAGCGCTTATAGCGGGAGCAATGAGCAGTTCTTC
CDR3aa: CASAYSGSNEQFF

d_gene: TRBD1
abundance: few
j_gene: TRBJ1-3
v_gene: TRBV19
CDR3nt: TGTGCCAGTGGACAGGGATCCAGGAACACCATATATTTT
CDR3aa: CASGQGSRNTIYF

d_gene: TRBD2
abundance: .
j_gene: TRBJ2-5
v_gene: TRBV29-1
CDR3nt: TGCAGCGTTGAAAGGACTAGCGCAAAGACCCAGTACTTC
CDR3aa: CSVERTSAKTQYF

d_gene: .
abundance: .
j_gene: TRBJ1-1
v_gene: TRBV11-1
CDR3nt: TGTGCCAGCAGCTTCCCACCCCGCGTGAACACTGAAGCTTTCTTT
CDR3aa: CASSFPPRVNTEAFF

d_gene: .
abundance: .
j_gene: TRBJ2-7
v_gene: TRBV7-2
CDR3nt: TGTGCCAGCAGCCCCAGGGTGTACGGCGGGGTATACGAGCAGTACTTC
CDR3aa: CASSPRVYGGVYEQYF

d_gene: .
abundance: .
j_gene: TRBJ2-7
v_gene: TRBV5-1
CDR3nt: TGCGCCAGCAGCTGGGGGGTGGGCTCGGCTTACGAGCAGTACTTC
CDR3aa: CASSWGVGSAYEQYF

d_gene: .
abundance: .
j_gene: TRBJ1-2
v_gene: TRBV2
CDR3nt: TGTGCCAGCAGTGGGCAGGGCTATGGCTACACCTTC
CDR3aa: CASSGQGYGYTF

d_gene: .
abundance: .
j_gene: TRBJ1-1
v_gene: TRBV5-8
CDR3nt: TGTGCCAGCAGCAGAACCGGGTCTACCAGATCTACTGAAGCTTTCTTT
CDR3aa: CASSRTGSTRSTEAFF

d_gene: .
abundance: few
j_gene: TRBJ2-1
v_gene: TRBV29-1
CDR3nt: TGCAGCGTTGGGGCAGCCACCTACAATGAGCAGTTCTTC
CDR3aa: CSVGAATYNEQFF

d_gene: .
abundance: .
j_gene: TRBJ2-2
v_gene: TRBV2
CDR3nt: TGTGCCAGCAGTGAGGTCAGGTCGAACACCGGGGAGCTGTTTTTT
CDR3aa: CASSEVRSNTGELFF

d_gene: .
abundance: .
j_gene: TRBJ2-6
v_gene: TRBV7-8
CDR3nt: TGTGCCAGCAGCCAATCAGGGTTTACGGGGGCCAACGTCCTGACTTTC
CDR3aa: CASSQSGFTGANVLTF

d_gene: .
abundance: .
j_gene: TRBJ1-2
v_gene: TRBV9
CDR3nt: TGTGCCAGCAGCGTAAATCCCCCCCCAGACAGTTCGGGCTACACCTTC
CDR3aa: CASSVNPPPDSSGYTF

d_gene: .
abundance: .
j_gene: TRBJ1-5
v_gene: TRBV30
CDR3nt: TGTGCCTGGAGCACCCGGGGAGGTTTTTTAGGGTCGAGCAATCAGCCCCAGCATTTT
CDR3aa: CAWSTRGGFLGSSNQPQHF

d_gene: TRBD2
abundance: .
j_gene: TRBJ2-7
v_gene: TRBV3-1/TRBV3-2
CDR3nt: TGTGCCAGCAGCCAAGAAAGAGCGGGGGACGACGAGCAGTACTTC
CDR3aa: CASSQERAGDDEQYF

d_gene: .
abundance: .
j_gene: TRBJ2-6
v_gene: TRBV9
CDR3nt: TGTGCCAGCAGCACCCCCCGGGTGGGGGCTTGGGCCAACGTCCTGACTTTC
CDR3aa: CASSTPRVGAWANVLTF

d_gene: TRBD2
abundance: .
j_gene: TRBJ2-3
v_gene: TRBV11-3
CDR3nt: TGTGCCAGCAGCCTGGGGACTAGCGGCCCATGGGATACGCAGTATTTT
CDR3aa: CASSLGTSGPWDTQYF

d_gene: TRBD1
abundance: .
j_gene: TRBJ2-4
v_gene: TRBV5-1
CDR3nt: TGCGCCAGCAGCTTGGGGGACAGGGGATCGGAAAACATTCAGTACTTC
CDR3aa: CASSLGDRGSENIQYF

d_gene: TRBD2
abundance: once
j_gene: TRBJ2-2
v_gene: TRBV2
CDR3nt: TGTGCCAGCAGTGCGCTAGCGGGTGACACCGGGGAGCTGTTTTTT
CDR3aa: CASSALAGDTGELFF

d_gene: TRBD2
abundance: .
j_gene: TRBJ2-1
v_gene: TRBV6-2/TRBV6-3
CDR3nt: TGTGCCAGCAGTTACGTGAGCGGGAGGGCCTACAATGAGCAGTTCTTC
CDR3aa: CASSYVSGRAYNEQFF

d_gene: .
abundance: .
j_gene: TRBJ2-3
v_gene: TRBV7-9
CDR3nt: TGTGCCAGCAGCTTAACGTCAGGAAGCACAGATACGCAGTATTTT
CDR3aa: CASSLTSGSTDTQYF

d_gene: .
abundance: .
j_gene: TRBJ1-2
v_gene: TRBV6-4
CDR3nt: TGTGCCAGCAGTGACGTTCAGGGGAGCGGCTACACCTTC
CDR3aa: CASSDVQGSGYTF

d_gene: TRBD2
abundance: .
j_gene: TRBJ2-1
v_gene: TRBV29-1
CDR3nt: TGCAGCGACCTCCAAGCGGGAGTTATCAATGAGCAGTTCTTC
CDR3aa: CSDLQAGVINEQFF

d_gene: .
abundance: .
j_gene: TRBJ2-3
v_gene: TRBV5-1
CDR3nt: TGCGCCAGCAGTCCACCGACGCTAGATACGCAGTATTTT
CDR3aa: CASSPPTLDTQYF

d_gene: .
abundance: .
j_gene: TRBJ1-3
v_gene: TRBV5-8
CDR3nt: TGTGCCAGCAGCTTGGAAGAGGGTCCTGGAAACACCATATATTTT
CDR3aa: CASSLEEGPGNTIYF

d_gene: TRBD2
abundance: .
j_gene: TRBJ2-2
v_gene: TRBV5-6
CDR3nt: TGTGCCAGCAGCCTACGGACTAGCGGTTCCTTCACCGGGGAGCTGTTTTTT
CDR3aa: CASSLRTSGSFTGELFF